The 19 T cell receptor beta chains listed next were all sequenced from one sample in a study of T cells in Graves' hyperthyroidism and ophthalmopathy. Authors of the study amplified TCR beta CDR3 regions from RNA transcripts. In the first-round RT-PCR of the TCR CDR3, the HTBI primer set was used. From the multiplex PCR reads, TCRdb called clonotypes with MiXCR, one entry per CDR3 protein. The data contain about 400,000 distinct CDR3 sequences, approximately 15% of them singletons. The source material was blood. These receptors all come from a man between 18 and 29 years old with Graves' ophthalmopathy.

This clonotype was observed many times. The gene calls are TRBV20-1 and TRBJ2-5; D is perhaps TRBD2 (5 bases). The CDR3 sequence is 14 residues long. Germline assignment: CDR1 DFQATT and CDR2 SNEGSKA (reference sequence). The ends were cut back, 5 bases at V and 2 bases at J, with 15 bases in the middle. The DNA for the CDR3 is TGCAGTGCTCATAGGACGGGAAGGCAAGAGACCCAGTACTTC. Amino acid sequence: CSAHRTGRQETQYF.

As to this clonotype: This could be a read error, since a much larger clone is one nucleotide away. V gene TRBV12-5 combines with J gene TRBJ2-1; D not resolved. This CDR3 is built from 12 residues. Germline V gene lookup returns CDR1 LGHNT and CDR2 FRNRAP. CDR3 region: CASGLVRNEQLF. The CDR3 nucleotides are TGTGCTAGTGGTTTGGTAAGAAATGAGCAGCTCTTC.

This clonotype was detected ten times or more. The chain employs TRBV6-1 and TRBJ2-2; D may match TRBD1 or TRBD2 (5 bases each). The CDR3 extends over 16 amino acids. Looked up from germline, CDR1 is MNHNS and CDR2 is SASEGT. The V and J ends lost 3 bases and 4 bases respectively, with 15 bases between them. The CDR3 spells CASSERGPRGTGELFF. The CDR3 bases are TGTGCCAGCAGTGAGAGGGGACCTCGCGGCACCGGGGAGCTGTTTTTT.

The sample holds many counts of this clonotype. The V call is TRBV3-1, the J call TRBJ1-1; D perhaps matches TRBD1 (5 bases). V was clipped by 8 bases and J by 5 bases, with 12 bases between them. The germline V gene has CDR1 LGHDT and CDR2 YNNKEL (reference sequence). The CDR3 runs to 12 residues. The CDR3 region has the DNA TGTGCCAGCCAAAATCAGGGAACTGAAGCTTTCTTT. The encoded protein is CASQNQGTEAFF.

V is TRBV19 and J is TRBJ2-7, with 7 bases that match TRBD2. CDR3 size: 16 residues. CDR1 and CDR2 (germline): LNHDA, SQIVND (reference sequence). V shed 4 bases, J shed 0 bases, and the junction held 9 bases outside the gene matches. The CDR3 here is CASSTQTKRDSYEQYF. CDR3 DNA: TGTGCCAGTAGTACTCAGACTAAGCGGGACTCCTACGAGCAGTACTTC.

This clonotype was picked up many times. This sequence joins TRBV2 and TRBJ2-5; TRBD2 matches at 9 bases. There are 16 residues in the CDR3. CDR1 is SNHLY and CDR2 is FYNNEI in the germline V gene. Trimming cost V 4 bases and J 6 bases; bases outside gene matches: 12. CDR3 in amino acids: CASSAPAGGGAQTQYF. The CDR3 DNA reads as TGTGCCAGCAGTGCCCCGGCTGGCGGGGGGGCCCAGACCCAGTACTTC.

A word on this clonotype: One end of the junction does not line up with germline, which may come from a read error. The V and J genes are TRBV19 and TRBJ1-4; D is ambiguous. The CDR3 runs to 16 residues. Per germline, CDR1 LNHDA and CDR2 SQIVND (reference sequence). The CDR3 bases are TGTGTCAGTAGTATAGAAGGCAGCCCGCTCGTCGGAAAACTGTTTTTT. Translated: CVSSIEGSPLVGKLFF.

The rearrangement joins TRBV29-1 to TRBJ1-3; D gene uncertain. The CDR3 runs to 11 residues. Trimming removed 2 bases at V and 6 bases at J, with 5 bases between. CDR1 and CDR2 from the germline V gene are SQVTM and ANQGSEA. The CDR3 sequence: CSVERVNTIYF. The CDR3 DNA follows: TGCAGCGTTGAAAGGGTAAACACCATATATTTT. The whole variable domain, filled in from reference TRBV29-1 and TRBJ1-3, reads SAVISQKPSRDICQRGTSLTIQCQVDSQVTMMFWYRQQPGQSLTLIATANQGSEATYESGFVIDKFPISRPNLTFSTLTVSNMSPEDSSIYLCSVERVNTIYFGEGSWLTVV.

This rearrangement joins TRBV29-1 to TRBJ1-1, with D possibly matching TRBD1 (5 bases). This CDR3 has 13 amino acids. Germline V gives CDR1 SQVTM, CDR2 ANQGSEA. V lost 1 base and J 10 bases, leaving 16 bases between the germline ends. CDR3 region: CSVEVGQGERAFF. The CDR3 bases are TGCAGCGTTGAAGTGGGGCAGGGAGAGAGAGCTTTCTTT.

This clonotype was seen ten or more times. The chain has TRBV11-2 and TRBJ2-3; D might be TRBD2 (6 bases). V was pared by 4 bases and J by 2 bases, with 16 bases between. The CDR3 is made up of 16 amino acids. Germline V lookup: CDR1 SGHAT, CDR2 FQNNGV. CDR3 nucleotide sequence: TGTGCCAGCAGCTCCTGGGTAGCGGACCTCACAGATACGCAGTATTTT. This codes for CASSSWVADLTDTQYF. The full variable domain, its missing parts supplied by reference TRBV11-2 and TRBJ2-3, is EAGVAQSPRYKIIEKRQSVAFWCNPISGHATLYWYQQILGQGPKLLIQFQNNGVVDDSQLPKDRFSAERLKGVDSTLKIQPAKLEDSAVYLCASSSWVADLTDTQYFGPGTRLTVL.

This clonotype occurred many times. The chain employs TRBV5-6 and TRBJ2-7; maybe TRBD2 (6 bases). V lost 0 bases, J lost 2 bases, and 9 bases lay in between. Germline V gives CDR1 SGHDT, CDR2 YYEEEE. The CDR3 contains 14 residues. CDR3 region: CASSLVGLTYEQYF. Here the CDR3 DNA reads TGTGCCAGCAGCTTGGTGGGACTCACCTACGAGCAGTACTTC.

This clonotype occurred many times. V and J are TRBV20-1 and TRBJ2-3; TRBD2 agrees at 10 bases. The CDR3 loop spans 14 amino acids. The V and J ends lost 6 bases and 6 bases, in that order; junction bases with no gene match: 9. The germline gives CDR1 DFQATT, CDR2 SNEGSKA (reference sequence). The CDR3 coding sequence is TGCAGTGCCCTGGGACTAGCGATAGTTGATACGCAGTATTTT. Amino acid sequence: CSALGLAIVDTQYF.

This rearrangement joins TRBV27 to TRBJ1-1; 9 nucleotides align to TRBD1. This CDR3 comprises 15 residues. The germline V gene has CDR1 MNHEY and CDR2 SMNVEV (reference sequence). V shed 2 bases, J shed 5 bases, and the junction held 6 bases outside the gene matches. As DNA, the CDR3 is TGTGCCAGCAGTTTAATGGGGACAGGGATAACTGAAGCTTTCTTT. Amino acid sequence: CASSLMGTGITEAFF.

This chain uses TRBV5-1 with TRBJ2-5, with a possible D match to TRBD2 (6 bases). CDR1 is SGHRS and CDR2 is YFSETQ in the germline V gene. This CDR3 has 16 residues. V gave up 0 bases and J gave up 1 base, with 13 bases separating them. This CDR3 reads CASSLGVAGLQETQYF. The CDR3 nucleotides read TGCGCCAGCAGCTTGGGGGTGGCGGGACTCCAAGAGACCCAGTACTTC.

This clonotype has at least ten counts. The chain uses TRBV7-3 and TRBJ2-5; D is possibly TRBD1 or TRBD2 (5 bases each). Germline V gene data show CDR1 as SGHTA and CDR2 as FQGTGA. Trimming took off 3 bases at V and 7 bases at J, with 15 bases between the two ends. The CDR3 is made up of 14 amino acids. The CDR3 bases are TGTGCCAGCAGCTTGCGCGGTGGGGACGGGACCCAGTACTTC. Residues: CASSLRGGDGTQYF.

The chain joins TRBV6-1 to TRBJ2-1; 7 positions match TRBD2. With V trimmed by 1 base and J by 4 bases, 4 bases remained unmatched. The CDR3 spans 15 residues. Germline V gene lookup returns CDR1 MNHNS and CDR2 SASEGT. Written as DNA, the CDR3 is TGTGCCAGCAGTGAAGTGTGGGAGGGTTACAATGAGCAGTTCTTC. Its protein product is CASSEVWEGYNEQFF.

Regarding this clonotype: One end of the junction fails to match germline, which may point to a read error. The chain joins TRBV19 to TRBJ2-2; 13 bases are a match to TRBD2. Germline loops: CDR1 LNHDA, CDR2 SQIVND (reference sequence). CDR3 length: 16 amino acids. The CDR3: CASSIETSGRTGGLFF. The CDR3 DNA reads TGTGCCAGTAGTATAGAGACTAGCGGGAGGACCGGGGGGCTGTTTTTT.

Details on this clonotype: A read error may be the cause here, since a much bigger clone is one base away. The chain combines TRBV20-1 with TRBJ2-3; TRBD2 agrees at 9 bases. The V segment lost 3 bases and the J segment 9 bases; nucleotides outside the gene matches: 10. Looked up from germline, CDR1 is DFQATT and CDR2 is SNEGSKA (reference sequence). The CDR3 totals 14 residues. This CDR3 is CSASRLAEGPTQYF. CDR3 DNA sequence: TGCAGTGCTAGTCGACTAGCGGAGGGGCCCACGCAGTATTTT.

This clonotype appeared many times. The rearrangement uses TRBV12-3 or TRBV12-4 and TRBJ1-2; 7 nucleotides match TRBD1. This CDR3 comprises 13 residues. J was trimmed by 4 bases and V by 7 bases; bases with no gene match: 6. The CDR3 coding sequence is TGTGCCAGCACTTGGACAGGCCCCTATGGCTACACCTTC. It yields the protein CASTWTGPYGYTF.